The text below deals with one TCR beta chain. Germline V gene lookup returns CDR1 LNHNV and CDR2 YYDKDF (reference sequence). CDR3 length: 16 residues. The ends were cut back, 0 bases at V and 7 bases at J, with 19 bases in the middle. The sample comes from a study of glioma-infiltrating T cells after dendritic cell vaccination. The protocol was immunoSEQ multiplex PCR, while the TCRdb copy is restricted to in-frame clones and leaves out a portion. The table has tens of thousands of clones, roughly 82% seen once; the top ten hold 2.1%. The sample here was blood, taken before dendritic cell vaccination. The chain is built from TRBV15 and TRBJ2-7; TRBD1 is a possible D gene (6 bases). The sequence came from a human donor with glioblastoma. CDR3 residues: CATSRETGPTPREQYF. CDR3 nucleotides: TGTGCCACCAGCAGAGAAACAGGGCCCACTCCCCGGGAGCAGTACTTC.